The entry that follows covers one T cell receptor (beta chain) sequence. It has no known antigen specificity. Nothing much larger sits one base from this clone, and base qualities are not available. This sample was included in a study of blood T cell repertoires in COVID-19 (dated by TCRdb to 2018 to 2020). Study-level background: Collaborator samples came from the United States, Italy and Spain and covered acute and convalescent phases of COVID-19. The prospective study material was composed of cDNA or gDNA derived from T cells, B-cell-depleted T cells, or PBMCs. The dataset comprised deeply sampled blood TCRbeta repertoires from subjects exposed to, actively infected with, or recovered from COVID-19. The repertoires were released in a freely available public database meant as a resource for research on the immune response to SARS-CoV-2. The samples were drawn from the first 160 participants of the ongoing ImmuneRACE study and from more than 1,000 subjects provided by 6 global collaborators. Sample metadata almost always included a de-identified subject ID, COVID-19 status, age in years and sex. Where HLA class I and class II types were available, the types were taken from metadata supplied by the sample provider, not from assay-based typing.

Here V drops 1 base and J drops 4 bases, and the junction holds 4 bases not matched to any gene. In the germline V gene (reference sequence), CDR1 corresponds to SGHNT and CDR2 to YYREEE. From its cysteine to its phenylalanine, the CDR3 spans 14 amino acids. CDR3 DNA only is kept here, 42 bases in frame from base 1. What the work shows at the level of the full study, not this receptor alone: The amount of clinical and demographic metadata varied by source and participant and was provided uncurated.

TCRbeta CDR3 regions were amplified from genomic DNA by means of the immunoSEQ Assay, a bias-controlled multiplex PCR. The original methods were these. The number of nucleated cells in each sample was estimated from the amplification of reference gene primers within the assay. Sequence reads were collapsed and filtered to measure the absolute abundance of every unique TCRbeta CDR3 rearrangement. Productive Simpson clonality was computed per sample as the square root of Simpson's diversity index over productive rearrangements. As stored in TCRdb, this immuneACCESS dataset retains in-frame rearrangements with V and J assigned. A fraction of the clones does not appear; measured against another copy, unresolved V genes explain less than half of the discrepancy, and the remainder lacks a known reason. V, J and clone size derive from that table, while D and trimming were established from the DNA sequence. Counted in this sample were 180,000 or so clones; around 81% of them appeared once. The ten most abundant clones make up roughly 7% of the sample.

Participants in the prospective study were aged about 18 to 95 years, lived in over 20 United States geographic areas, and enrolled through a virtual design. In the prospective study, cohorts were assigned on the basis of participant-reported clinical history obtained from a screening survey and a study questionnaire. Recovered participants in ImmuneRACE Cohort 3 were defined by two consecutive negative NP/OP PCR tests, clearance by a healthcare professional, or resolution of symptoms. Mobile phlebotomists in the prospective study collected whole blood, serum and a nasopharyngeal or oropharyngeal swab from every participant. Over a roughly two-month period, participants in the prospective study had the option of providing additional blood draws and questionnaires. Before DNA extraction, blood samples from the prospective study were shipped at room temperature or frozen.

This TCR was sampled from a man aged 35-49 years who had recovered from COVID-19. The receptor chain draws on TRBV5-4 and TRBJ2-7, and TRBD2 aligns with 8 junction nucleotides. The specimen was PBMCs or T cells enriched from blood (not recorded which). The nucleotide sequence reads as follows: TGTGCCAGCAGCTTGTCCACGGGGGGGTACGAGCAGTACTTC. It specifies CASSLSTGGYEQYF.